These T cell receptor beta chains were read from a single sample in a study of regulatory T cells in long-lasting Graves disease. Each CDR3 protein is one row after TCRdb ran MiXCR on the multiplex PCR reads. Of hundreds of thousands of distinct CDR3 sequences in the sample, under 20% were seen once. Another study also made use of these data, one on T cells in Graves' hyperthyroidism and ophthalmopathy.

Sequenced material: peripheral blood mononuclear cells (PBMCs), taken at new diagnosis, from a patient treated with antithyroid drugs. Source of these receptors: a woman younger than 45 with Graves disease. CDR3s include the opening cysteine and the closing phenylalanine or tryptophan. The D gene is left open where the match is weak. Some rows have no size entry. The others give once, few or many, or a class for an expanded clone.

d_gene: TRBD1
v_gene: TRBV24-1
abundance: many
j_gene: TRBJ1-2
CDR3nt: TGTGCCACCAGTGACCCCGGACAGGTTGGCTACACCTTC
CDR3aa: CATSDPGQVGYTF

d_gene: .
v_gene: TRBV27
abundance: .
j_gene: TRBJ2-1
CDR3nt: TGTGCCAGCAGCCGGGGGGCGGCCAATGAGCAGTTCTTC
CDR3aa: CASSRGAANEQFF

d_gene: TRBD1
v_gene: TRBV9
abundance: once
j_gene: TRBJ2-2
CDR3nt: TGTGCCAGCAGCGCCGATCAGGGGGCCACCGGGGAGCTGTTTTTT
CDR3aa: CASSADQGATGELFF

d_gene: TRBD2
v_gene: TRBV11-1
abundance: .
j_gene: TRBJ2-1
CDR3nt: TGTGCCAGCAGCCCATGGATAGCGGGAACCTACTCCTACAATGAGCAGTTCTTC
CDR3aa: CASSPWIAGTYSYNEQFF

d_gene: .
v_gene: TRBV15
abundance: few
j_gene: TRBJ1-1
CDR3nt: TGTGCCACCAGCAGAGAGAATACGGTTCTCGGAGCTTTCTTT
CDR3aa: CATSRENTVLGAFF

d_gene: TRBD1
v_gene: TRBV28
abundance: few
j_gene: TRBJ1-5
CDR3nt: TGTGCCAGCAGGGACACAGGGGATCAGCCCCAGCATTTT
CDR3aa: CASRDTGDQPQHF

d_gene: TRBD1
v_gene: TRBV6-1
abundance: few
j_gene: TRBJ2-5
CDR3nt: TGTGCCAGCAGCTTACACCTTAACAGGGGTCAAGAGACCCAGTACTTC
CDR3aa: CASSLHLNRGQETQYF

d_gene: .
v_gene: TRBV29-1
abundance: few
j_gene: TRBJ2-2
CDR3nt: TGCAGCGTTGGGCACGGCGGGGAGCTGTTTTTT
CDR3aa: CSVGHGGELFF

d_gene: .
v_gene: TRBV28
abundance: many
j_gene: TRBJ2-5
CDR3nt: TGTGCCAGCAGTCCTACGATTAGGGCCCAGTACTTC
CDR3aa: CASSPTIRAQYF

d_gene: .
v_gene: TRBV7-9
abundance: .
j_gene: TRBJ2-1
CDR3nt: TGTGCCAGCAGCTTGGCTGAGCAGTTCTTC
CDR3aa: CASSLAEQFF

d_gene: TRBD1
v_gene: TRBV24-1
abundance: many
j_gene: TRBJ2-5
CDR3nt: TGTGCCACCAGTGACCATGGGACAGGGAGGGCCCGAGAGACCCAGTACTTC
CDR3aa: CATSDHGTGRARETQYF

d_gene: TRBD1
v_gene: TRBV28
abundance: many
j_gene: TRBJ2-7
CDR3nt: TGTGCCAGCAGTAGCCTTGACAGGGTCTACGAGCAGTACTTC
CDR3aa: CASSSLDRVYEQYF

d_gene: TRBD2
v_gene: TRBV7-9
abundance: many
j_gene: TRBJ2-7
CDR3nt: TGTGCCAGCAGCGTCTCCGGGACTAGTCTCTACGAGCAGTACTTC
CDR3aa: CASSVSGTSLYEQYF

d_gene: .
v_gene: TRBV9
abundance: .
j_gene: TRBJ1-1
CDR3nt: TGTGCCAGCAGCGGAAGAAGGGGTTACACTGAAGCTTTCTTT
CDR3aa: CASSGRRGYTEAFF

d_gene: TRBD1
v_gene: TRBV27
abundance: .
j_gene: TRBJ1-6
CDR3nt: TGTGCCAGCAGCCCGACGACAGGGACTAATTCACCCCTCCACTTT
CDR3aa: CASSPTTGTNSPLHF

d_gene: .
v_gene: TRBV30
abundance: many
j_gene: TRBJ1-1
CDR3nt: TGTGCCTGGAGTCCACTAGACAGATTGAACACTGAAGCTTTCTTT
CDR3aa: CAWSPLDRLNTEAFF

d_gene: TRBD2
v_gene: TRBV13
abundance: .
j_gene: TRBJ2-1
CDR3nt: TGTGCCAGTGAACTAGCGGGAGTTCCTGAGCAGTTCTTC
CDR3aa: CASELAGVPEQFF

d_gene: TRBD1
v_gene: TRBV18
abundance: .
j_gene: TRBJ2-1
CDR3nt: TGTGCCAGCTCACTTCTGACAGGGGGGAATGTCGGTGAGCAGTTCTTC
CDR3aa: CASSLLTGGNVGEQFF

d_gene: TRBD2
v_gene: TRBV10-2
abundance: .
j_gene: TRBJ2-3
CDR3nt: TGCGCCAGCAGACTAGCGGGAAGCGGGTTGGGGTTGATAGATACGCAGTATTTT
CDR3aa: CASRLAGSGLGLIDTQYF

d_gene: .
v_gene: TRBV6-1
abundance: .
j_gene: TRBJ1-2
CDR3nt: TGTGCCAGCATCAAGAGGGGTGGTATCTATGGCTACACCTTC
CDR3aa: CASIKRGGIYGYTF

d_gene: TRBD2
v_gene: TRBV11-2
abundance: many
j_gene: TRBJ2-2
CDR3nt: TGTGCCAGCAGCTTAAGGACTAGCGTCACCGGGGAGCTGTTTTTT
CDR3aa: CASSLRTSVTGELFF

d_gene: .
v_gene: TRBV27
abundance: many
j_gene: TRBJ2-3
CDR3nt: TGTGCCAGCAGTTCACCCAGGGGGGAGCCAGATACGCAGTATTTT
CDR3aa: CASSSPRGEPDTQYF

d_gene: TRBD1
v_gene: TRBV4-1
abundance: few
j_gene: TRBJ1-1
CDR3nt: TGCGCCAGCAGCCAAGATGCGACAGGGACCCCGCGGGGGGCTTTCTTT
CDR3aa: CASSQDATGTPRGAFF

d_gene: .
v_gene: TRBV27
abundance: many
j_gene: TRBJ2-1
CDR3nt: TGTGCCAGCAGTTCAGCTGGGACGTCTAAGGCGTACAATGAGCAGTTCTTC
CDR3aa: CASSSAGTSKAYNEQFF

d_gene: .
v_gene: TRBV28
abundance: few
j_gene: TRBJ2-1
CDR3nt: TGTGTCAGCAGTTTGATCTCTCACGAGCAGTTCTTC
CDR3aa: CVSSLISHEQFF

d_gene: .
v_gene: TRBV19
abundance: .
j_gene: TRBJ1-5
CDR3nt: TGTGCCAGTAGTCGGACACAAAATCAGCCCCAGCATTTT
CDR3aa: CASSRTQNQPQHF

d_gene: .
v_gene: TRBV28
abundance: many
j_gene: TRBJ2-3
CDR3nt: TGTGCCAGCAGTACCCCGGACCAAAGGGGTACGCAGTATTTT
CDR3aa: CASSTPDQRGTQYF

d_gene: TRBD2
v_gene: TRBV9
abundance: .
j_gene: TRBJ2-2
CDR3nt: TGTGCCAGCACGCTAGCGGGAGGGGACACCGGGGAGCTGTTTTTT
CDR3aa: CASTLAGGDTGELFF

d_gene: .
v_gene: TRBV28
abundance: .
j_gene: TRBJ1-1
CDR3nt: TGTGCCAGCAGTTTACGTTCCAGTTTGAACACTGAAGCTTTCTTT
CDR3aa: CASSLRSSLNTEAFF

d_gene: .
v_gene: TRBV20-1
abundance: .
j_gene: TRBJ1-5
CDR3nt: TGCAGTGCTAGGGAACAAAGCAATCAGCCCCAGCATTTT
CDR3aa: CSAREQSNQPQHF

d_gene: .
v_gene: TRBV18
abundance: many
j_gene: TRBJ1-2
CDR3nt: TGTGCCAGCTCACCAGTGAGGAGCTCCCACTATGGCTACACCTTC
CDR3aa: CASSPVRSSHYGYTF

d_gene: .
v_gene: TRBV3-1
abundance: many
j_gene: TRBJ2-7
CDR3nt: TGTGCCAGCAGCCAAGATAATCTGTCGTACGAGCAGTACTTC
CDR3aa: CASSQDNLSYEQYF

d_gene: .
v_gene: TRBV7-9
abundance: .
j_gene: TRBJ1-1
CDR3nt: TGTGCCAGCAGCTTAGGTGGCCCCGCTCCGGCTTTCTTT
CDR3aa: CASSLGGPAPAFF

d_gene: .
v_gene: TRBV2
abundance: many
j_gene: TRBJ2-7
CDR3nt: TGTGCCAGCAGTGTTAGACGAGAACCCTACGAGCAGTACTTC
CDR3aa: CASSVRREPYEQYF

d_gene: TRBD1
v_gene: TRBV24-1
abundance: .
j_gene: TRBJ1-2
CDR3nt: TGTGCCACCAGGTCGTCGGGACAGGGAGACTATGGCTACACCTTC
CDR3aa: CATRSSGQGDYGYTF

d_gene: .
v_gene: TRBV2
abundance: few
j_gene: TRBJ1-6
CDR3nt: TGTGCCAGATCCTCCGGGGGAGTTATCTCCTATAATTCACCCCTCCACTTT
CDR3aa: CARSSGGVISYNSPLHF

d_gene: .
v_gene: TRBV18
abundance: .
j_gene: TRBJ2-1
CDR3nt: TGTGCCAGCTCACGCTCCCTAGGAGTTTCCTACAATGAGCAGTTCTTC
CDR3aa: CASSRSLGVSYNEQFF

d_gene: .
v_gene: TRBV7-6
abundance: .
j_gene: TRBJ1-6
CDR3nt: TGTGCCAGCAGCTTAGCACAGAGGGTGGGAAATTCACCCCTCCACTTT
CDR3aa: CASSLAQRVGNSPLHF

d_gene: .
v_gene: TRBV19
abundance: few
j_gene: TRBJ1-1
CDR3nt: TGTGCCAGTACGGTGAGGTCTGGGAATGAAGCTTTCTTT
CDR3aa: CASTVRSGNEAFF

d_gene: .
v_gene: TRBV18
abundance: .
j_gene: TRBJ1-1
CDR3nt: TGTGCCAGCTCACCAACTAAAGTCAAGCCAAACTTGAACACTGAAGCTTTCTTT
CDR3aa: CASSPTKVKPNLNTEAFF

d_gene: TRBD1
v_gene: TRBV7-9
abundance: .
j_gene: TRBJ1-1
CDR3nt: TGTGCCAGCAGCTTAGAAGTGACAGGGGCTTTCTTT
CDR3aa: CASSLEVTGAFF

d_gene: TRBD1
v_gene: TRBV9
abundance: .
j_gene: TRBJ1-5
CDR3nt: TGTGCCAGCAGCGTTTCAACAGGGGTCGGGCAGCCCCAGCATTTT
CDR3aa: CASSVSTGVGQPQHF

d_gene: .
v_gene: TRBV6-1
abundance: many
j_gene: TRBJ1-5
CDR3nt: TGTGCCAGCAGTGTCGGAAGGGAGGATCAGCCCCAGCATTTT
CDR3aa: CASSVGREDQPQHF

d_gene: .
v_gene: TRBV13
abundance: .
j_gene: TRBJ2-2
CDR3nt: TGTGCCAGCAGCTTCGGGGGGCGCCTCACCGGGGAGCTGTTTTTT
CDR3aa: CASSFGGRLTGELFF

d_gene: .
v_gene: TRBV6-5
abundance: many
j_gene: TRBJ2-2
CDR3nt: TGTGCCAGCAGTTTAAGGAGGACCGGGGAGCTGTTTTTT
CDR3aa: CASSLRRTGELFF

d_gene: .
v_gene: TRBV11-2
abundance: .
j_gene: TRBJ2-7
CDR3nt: TGTGCCAGCAGCCCCCACGCACAGGGAGGCGAGCAGTACTTC
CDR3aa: CASSPHAQGGEQYF

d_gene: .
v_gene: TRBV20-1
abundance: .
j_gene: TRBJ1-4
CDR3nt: TGCAGTGCTAGAGGAGGGGCAGAGGCAACTAATGAAAAACTGTTTTTT
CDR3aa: CSARGGAEATNEKLFF

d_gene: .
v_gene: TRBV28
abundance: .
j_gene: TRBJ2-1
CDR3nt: TGTGCCAGCAGTACGTTGTTTGAGCAGTTCTTC
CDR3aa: CASSTLFEQFF

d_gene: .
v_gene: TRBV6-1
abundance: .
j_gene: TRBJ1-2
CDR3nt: TGTGCCAGCAGTGGGGGGACAAGGCGGTTATATGGCTACACCTTC
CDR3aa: CASSGGTRRLYGYTF

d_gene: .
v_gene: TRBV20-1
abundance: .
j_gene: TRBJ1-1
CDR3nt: TGCAGTGCTACCCCCCGTGTAGGCGCGAACACTGAAGCTTTCTTT
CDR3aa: CSATPRVGANTEAFF

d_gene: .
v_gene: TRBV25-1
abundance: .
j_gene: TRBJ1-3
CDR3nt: TGTGCCAGCAGCCAAACTTCGATCAGCTCTGGAAACACCATATATTTT
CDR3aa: CASSQTSISSGNTIYF

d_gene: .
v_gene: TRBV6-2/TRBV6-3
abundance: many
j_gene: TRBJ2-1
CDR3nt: TGTGCCAGCAGTTACGCCGGAGTCAACTGGGAGGATGAGCAGTTCTTC
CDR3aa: CASSYAGVNWEDEQFF

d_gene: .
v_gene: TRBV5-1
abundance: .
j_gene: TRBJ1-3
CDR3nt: TGCGCCAGCAGGCCTGTTGGCAGCTCTGGAAACACCATATATTTT
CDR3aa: CASRPVGSSGNTIYF

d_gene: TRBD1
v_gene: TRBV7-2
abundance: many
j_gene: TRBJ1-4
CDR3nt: TGTGCCAGCAGCTTGGGACAGGGAAGGCCAAATGAAAAACTGTTTTTT
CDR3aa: CASSLGQGRPNEKLFF

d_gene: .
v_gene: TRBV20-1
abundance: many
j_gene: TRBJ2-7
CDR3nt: TGCAGTGCTAGGCAGGGAACCTACGAGCAGTACTTC
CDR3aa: CSARQGTYEQYF

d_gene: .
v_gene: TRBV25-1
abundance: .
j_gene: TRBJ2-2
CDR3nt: TGTGCCAGCAGTGGGGTTGAGAAGCCCCCTCTCGGGGAGCTGTTTTTT
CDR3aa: CASSGVEKPPLGELFF